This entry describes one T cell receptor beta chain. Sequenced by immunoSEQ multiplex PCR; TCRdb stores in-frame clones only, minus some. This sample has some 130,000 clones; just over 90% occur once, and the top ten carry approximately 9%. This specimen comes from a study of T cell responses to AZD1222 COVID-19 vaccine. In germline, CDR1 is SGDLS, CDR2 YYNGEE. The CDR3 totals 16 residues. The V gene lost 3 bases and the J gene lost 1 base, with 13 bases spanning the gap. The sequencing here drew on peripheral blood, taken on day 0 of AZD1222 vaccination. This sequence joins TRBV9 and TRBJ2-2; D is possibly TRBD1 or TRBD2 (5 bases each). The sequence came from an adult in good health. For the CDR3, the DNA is TGTGCCAGCAGCGGGACGGGACGGGGGAACACCGGGGAGCTGTTTTTT. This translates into CASSGTGRGNTGELFF.